The entry below describes one T cell receptor (beta chain). There is no known antigen for this receptor. Per-base quality was not reported, and no clone a single base away is much larger than it. This specimen comes from a study of cytomegalovirus exposure and HLA in healthy donors (dated by TCRdb to about 2017). Background for the entire study: An earlier analysis of roughly 500 of the donors reported approximately 280 Gb of sequence data and 100 million to 120 million unique TCR beta sequences obtained from approximately 180 million T cells. Donor age, sex, ethnicity and CMV serostatus were compiled alongside the repertoire data. A separate validation cohort of approximately 130 different subjects was used in addition to the roughly 640-subject first cohort. A few DR-DQ haplotypes were handled as single units for association and clustering because linkage in the cohort was strong. To predict cytomegalovirus infection status, the study brought together high-throughput TCR immunosequencing, statistical association of individual TCRs with disease status, and machine learning. Every repertoire in the discovery cohort had been generated on one and the same sequencing platform. The study aimed to test whether signatures of past pathogen exposure could be identified by cataloging public T cell receptors. A later analysis re-examined previously published TCR beta repertoires from 600 to 700 donors and added high-resolution HLA genotyping to investigate patterns of TCR occurrence. About 280 gigabases of sequencing data and 70 million to 95 million unique TCR sequences made up an early release that covered approximately 650 HLA-typed donors. In an earlier analysis of 500 to 650 of the donors, high-throughput TCR beta sequencing was used to judge whether each TCR beta V gene segment behaved as functional or pseudogenic. The number of donors typed differed by locus, with about 629-630 for A, B, C, DRB1 and DQB1, 522 for DQA1, about 610 for DPA1, and around 460 for DPB1. Among about 400 genotyped donors of the cohort, an average of roughly 230,000 unique TCR beta nucleotide sequences was sequenced per donor, of which roughly 18% were non-productive. Rather than using new phenotypic data, the later analysis identified candidate immune exposures from TCR beta sequences and from how often those sequences occurred across donors. The T cell repertoires of under 750 subjects were profiled by immunosequencing and related to cytomegalovirus serostatus. Among the 398 genotyped donors, about 83% belonged to the genetic ancestry cluster associated with self-reported Caucasian donors. In a later genetic analysis, genome-wide SNP genotypes for about 55% of the roughly 700 donors were used, and that subset was treated as a discovery cohort. HLA typing covered class I and class II loci at four-digit resolution.

CDR1 and CDR2 (MRHNA, SNTAGT) derive from the germline V gene. After removal of 5 bases from V and 10 bases from J, the junction retains 11 bases not matched to a gene. The CDR3 runs 14 residues from the cysteine to the phenylalanine. This entry keeps only the CDR3 DNA: 42 bases, framed from base 1. General findings and caveats noted by the study authors: A later analysis found that TCR association rates varied across HLA loci, with DRB1 alleles showing the most associated TCRs and HLA-C alleles the fewest. In a later analysis, around 17,000 TCR beta sequences were associated with specific HLA alleles at a false discovery rate of 0.05. The authors suggested that the approach could potentially be generalized to other disease states and immunological phenotypes. A later genetic analysis associated a missense DCLRE1C variant with V-gene and J-gene trimming of TCR beta chains, and an independent cohort replicated the association. Linkage disequilibrium might explain the correlated functional status among segregating V segments, but an unknown experimental factor could not be ruled out. Some IMGT-functional V segments, including TRBV6-2 and TRBV6-3, could not be told apart with the 87-base-pair reads, so those segments were excluded. A later analysis found that HLA-associated TCR beta chains were more clonally expanded and had lower generation probabilities than equally common non-associated chains. For the cohort, immune exposure information was limited to CMV serostatus. A further reported finding was that TCR beta sequences accurately predicted the HLA-A and HLA-B alleles for most subjects in the first cohort. HLA typing was unavailable for some donors at each locus, so association tests used only the typed subset. The sequencing pipeline was judged likely to have produced a cluster of highly shared sequence variants as a technical artifact. A few of the identified cytomegalovirus-associated TCR beta chains were confirmed in vitro to be specific for cytomegalovirus antigens. An earlier analysis of 587 of the donors showed that most TCR beta V segments appeared in productive rearrangements either about 90% or about 30% of the time, which broadly matched IMGT annotations. Sequencing depth was assumed to be roughly uniform across donors in the presence/absence analyses, though that assumption may not hold. Because counts were too low, more than 15 rarely observed V segments, including chromosome 9 orphons, were left out of the earlier analysis of roughly 600 of the donors. When HLA alleles, especially DR and DQ, strongly co-occurred, attributing TCR associations to individual alleles was difficult. In a later genetic analysis, fewer N-insertions in productive TCRs were reported among donors in an Asian-associated ancestry cluster than the roughly 700-donor mean. In the study, 150 to 200 TCR beta chains were listed as associated with cytomegalovirus. A later analysis found that most CMV-associated TCR beta chains appeared HLA-restricted, with HLA associations seemingly driven largely by CMV exposure. In this cohort, only TCR beta chains were sequenced, and detectable features were limited by the absence of alpha or paired-chain data. A later analysis reported that several top co-occurrence clusters appeared linked to parvovirus B19, influenza, CMV and Epstein-Barr virus. Across donors, most TCR sequences were observed very rarely, whereas some public TCRs were present in many individuals. The classifier was reported to diagnose cytomegalovirus status with high specificity and sensitivity in both the original cohort and the validation cohort.

Preparation of the library involved the immunoSEQ multiplex PCR assay. A mixture of 60 forward primers for TCR Vbeta segments and 13 reverse primers for TCR Jbeta segments was used in the multiplex PCR. The CDR3 region of rearranged TCR beta genes was amplified from genomic DNA by a multiplex PCR assay. On the Illumina HiSeq System, the amplified TCR beta libraries were sequenced as 87-base-pair reads. The paper's data handling went like this. In a later analysis, tens of millions of unique TCR beta chains were counted across the 650 to 750 repertoires, and roughly 10 million of these chains were shared by at least two donors. Raw reads were error-corrected and collapsed into unique sequences by a nearest-neighbor algorithm in which closely related sequences were merged to remove PCR and sequencing errors. CDR3 sequences were aligned to IMGT reference sequences to assign V, D and J gene segments. For a sequence to be retained, a match of at least six nucleotides was required to both a V gene segment and a J gene segment. Rearrangements were classified as productive when the CDR3 lacked stop codons and remained in frame with V and J, and all other rearrangements were classified as non-productive. CDR3 was defined according to IMGT convention as the region running from the second conserved V-encoded cysteine to the conserved J-encoded phenylalanine. In an earlier analysis of roughly 580 of the donors, sequences lacking an unambiguous match to a single V gene segment were excluded. In an earlier analysis of 587 of the donors, V segments were called functional above 56.7% productive rearrangements and were called segregating when the between-donor standard deviation exceeded 5%. A statistical classification framework was built to diagnose cytomegalovirus status from the catalog of TCR beta chain sequences. In a later analysis, V and J genes were assigned by comparing TCR nucleotide sequences against IMGT/GENE-DB human TR gene sequences. In a later analysis, CDR3 sequences and most-parsimonious VDJ recombination scenarios were assigned using the TCRdist pipeline. In a later analysis, every TCR beta chain was defined by the combination of its CDR3 amino acid sequence and its V-gene family, and reads without a unique V-gene family were dropped. A later analysis removed nearly 600 highly shared, low-generation-probability nucleotide sequences to deal with suspected cross-contamination and a sequencing artifact. A later analysis calculated a clonal expansion index for each public chain from normalized within-repertoire ranks of inferred template counts. In a later analysis, generation probabilities were computed with a VDJ recombination model fitted to out-of-frame rearrangements, and the resulting probabilities were checked against IGoR. A later analysis scored TCR-TCR, TCR-HLA and TCR-CMV co-occurrence with hypergeometric tests, applying a repertoire-size bias correction to TCR pairs. A later analysis estimated false discovery rates by permuting HLA or CMV assignments 20 times. In a later analysis, co-occurring TCRs were grouped using DBSCAN, with TCRdist sequence similarity added in when clustering inside HLA-allele-positive subsets. For co-occurrence clustering, repertoires with fewer than 30,000 or more than 120,000 public chains were excluded, along with five or six repertoires with anomalous nucleotide sharing. This immuneACCESS table, as held by TCRdb, lists in-frame sequences with V and J called but not all clones. Of the missing ones, under half trace to an unresolved V gene in checked studies; the others have no known cause. The V and J calls and the clone size are those of that table, but D and trimming were determined from the DNA. This sample has over 100,000 clones in its table, and 66% of those were observed once. The top ten constitute over 1.5% of the sample.

In total, 600 or so healthy bone marrow donors made up the cohort. At the time of sampling, all cohort members were nominally healthy, though unrecorded immune exposures were likely present. The donor tested CMV seronegative, placing the donor among the 350 to 400 seronegative members of the cohort. A peripheral blood sample was collected from each donor, and TCR beta sequencing was performed on peripheral blood mononuclear cells. The Qiagen DNeasy Blood Extraction Kit was used to extract genomic DNA from the blood cell samples. The sequencing sample was made of PBMCs. This receptor was identified in a man younger than 35 in good health and CMV-seronegative. The chain is assembled from TRBV6-4 and TRBJ1-2, and 9 junctional nucleotides match TRBD1. The CDR3 in this case is CASSPGQGRWDYTF. Read as DNA, the sequence is TGTGCCAGCAGTCCCGGACAGGGGAGATGGGACTACACCTTC.